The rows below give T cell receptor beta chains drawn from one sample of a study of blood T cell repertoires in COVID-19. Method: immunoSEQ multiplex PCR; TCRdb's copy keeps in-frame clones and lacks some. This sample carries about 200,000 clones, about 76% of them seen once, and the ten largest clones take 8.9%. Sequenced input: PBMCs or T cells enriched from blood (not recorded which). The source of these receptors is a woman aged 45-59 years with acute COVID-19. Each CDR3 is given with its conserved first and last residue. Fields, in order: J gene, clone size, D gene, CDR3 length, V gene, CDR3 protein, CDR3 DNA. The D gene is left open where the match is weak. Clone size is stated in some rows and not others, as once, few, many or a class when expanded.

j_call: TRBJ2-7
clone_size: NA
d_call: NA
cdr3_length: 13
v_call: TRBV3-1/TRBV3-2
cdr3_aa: CASSQEGRAEQYF
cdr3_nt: TGTGCCAGCAGCCAAGAAGGCAGGGCCGAGCAGTACTTC

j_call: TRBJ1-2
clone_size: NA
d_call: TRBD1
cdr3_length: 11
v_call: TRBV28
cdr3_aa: CASRQDRVDTF
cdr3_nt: TGTGCCAGCCGACAGGACAGGGTCGACACCTTC

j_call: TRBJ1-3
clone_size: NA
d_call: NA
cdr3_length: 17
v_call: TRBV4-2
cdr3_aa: CASSQEVTGASGNTIYF
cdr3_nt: TGTGCCAGCAGCCAAGAGGTGACAGGTGCCTCTGGAAACACCATATATTTT

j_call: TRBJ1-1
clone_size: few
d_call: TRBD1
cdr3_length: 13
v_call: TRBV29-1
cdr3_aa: CSALGLTGAEAFF
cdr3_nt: TGCAGCGCTTTAGGTCTTACAGGGGCTGAAGCTTTCTTT

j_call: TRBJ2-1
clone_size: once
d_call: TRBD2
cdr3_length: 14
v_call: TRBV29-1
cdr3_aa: CSSERGGRSDEQFF
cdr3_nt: TGCAGCTCCGAGCGGGGGGGCCGTTCCGATGAGCAGTTCTTC

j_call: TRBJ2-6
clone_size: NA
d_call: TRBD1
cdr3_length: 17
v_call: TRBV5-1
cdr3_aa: CASTRDREVPGANVLTF
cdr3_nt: TGCGCCAGCACCCGGGACAGGGAGGTTCCTGGGGCCAACGTCCTGACTTTC

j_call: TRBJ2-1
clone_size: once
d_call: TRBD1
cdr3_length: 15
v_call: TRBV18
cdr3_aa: CASSPLDRGLNEQFF
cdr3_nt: TGTGCCAGCTCACCCCTGGACAGGGGGCTTAATGAGCAGTTCTTC

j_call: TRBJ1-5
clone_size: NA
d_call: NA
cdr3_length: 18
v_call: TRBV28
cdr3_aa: CASSEPNTAVQSDQPQHF
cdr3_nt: TGTGCCAGCAGCGAACCCAATACGGCCGTTCAGAGCGATCAGCCCCAGCATTTT

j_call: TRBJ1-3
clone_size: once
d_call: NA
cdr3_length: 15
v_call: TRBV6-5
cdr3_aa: CASSREQGAGNTIYF
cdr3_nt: TGTGCCAGCAGTCGGGAACAGGGAGCGGGAAACACCATATATTTT

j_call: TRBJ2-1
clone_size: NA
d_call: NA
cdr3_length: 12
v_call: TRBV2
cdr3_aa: CASRTGLNEQFF
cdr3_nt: TGTGCCAGCAGGACTGGCTTAAATGAGCAGTTCTTC

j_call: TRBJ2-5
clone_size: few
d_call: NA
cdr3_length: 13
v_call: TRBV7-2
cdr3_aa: CASSPRTSETQYF
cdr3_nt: TGTGCCAGCAGCCCGAGGACAAGTGAGACCCAGTACTTC

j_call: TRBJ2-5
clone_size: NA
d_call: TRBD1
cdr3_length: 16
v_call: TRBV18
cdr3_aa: CASSPIGQGPQETQYF
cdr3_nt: TGTGCCAGCTCACCCATCGGACAGGGGCCGCAAGAGACCCAGTACTTC

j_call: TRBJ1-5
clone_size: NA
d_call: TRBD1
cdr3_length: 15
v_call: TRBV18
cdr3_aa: CASSPGQGFRQPQHF
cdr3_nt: TGTGCCAGCTCCCCGGGACAGGGGTTCCGCCAGCCCCAGCATTTT

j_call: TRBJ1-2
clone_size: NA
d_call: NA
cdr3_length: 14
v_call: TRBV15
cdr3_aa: CATSRDLEDYGYTF
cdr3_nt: TGTGCCACCAGCAGAGATCTCGAGGATTATGGCTACACCTTC

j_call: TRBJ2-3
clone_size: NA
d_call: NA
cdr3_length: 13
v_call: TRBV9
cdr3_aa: CASVAVNTDTQYF
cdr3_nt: TGTGCCAGCGTGGCGGTTAACACAGATACGCAGTATTTT

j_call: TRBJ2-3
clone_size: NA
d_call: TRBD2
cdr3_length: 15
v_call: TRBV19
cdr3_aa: CATGTSGGRTDTQYF
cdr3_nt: TGTGCCACGGGGACTAGCGGGGGCCGCACAGATACGCAGTATTTT

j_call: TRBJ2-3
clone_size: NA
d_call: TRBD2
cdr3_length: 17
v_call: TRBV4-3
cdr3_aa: CASSQGGGFRSTDTQYF
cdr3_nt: TGCGCCAGCAGCCAAGGGGGGGGATTTCGGTCGACAGATACGCAGTATTTT

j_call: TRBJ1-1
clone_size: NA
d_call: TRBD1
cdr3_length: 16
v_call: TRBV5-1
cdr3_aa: CASSLRQGSMHTEAFF
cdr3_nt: TGCGCCAGCAGCTTACGACAGGGCTCGATGCACACTGAAGCTTTCTTT

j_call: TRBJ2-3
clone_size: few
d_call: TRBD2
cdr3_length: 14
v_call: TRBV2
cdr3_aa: CASRERGNTDTQYF
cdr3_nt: TGTGCCAGCAGGGAGCGGGGAAACACAGATACGCAGTATTTT

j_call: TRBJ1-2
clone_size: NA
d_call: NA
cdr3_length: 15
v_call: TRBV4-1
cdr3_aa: CASSQDYSENYGYTF
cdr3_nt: TGCGCCAGCAGCCAAGATTATTCGGAGAACTATGGCTACACCTTC

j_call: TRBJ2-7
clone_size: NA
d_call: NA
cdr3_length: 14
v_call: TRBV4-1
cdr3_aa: CASSQVSGVYEQYF
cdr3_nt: TGCGCCAGCAGCCAAGTCTCCGGGGTGTACGAGCAGTACTTC

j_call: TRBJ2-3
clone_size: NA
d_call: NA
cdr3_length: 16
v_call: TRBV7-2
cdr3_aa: CASSLAGGPVTDTQYF
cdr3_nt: TGTGCCAGCAGCTTAGCGGGGGGGCCAGTCACAGATACGCAGTATTTT

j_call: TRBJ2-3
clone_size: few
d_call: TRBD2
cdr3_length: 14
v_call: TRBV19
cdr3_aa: CASSRLADTDTQYF
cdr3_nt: TGTGCCAGTAGTAGACTAGCGGACACAGATACGCAGTATTTT

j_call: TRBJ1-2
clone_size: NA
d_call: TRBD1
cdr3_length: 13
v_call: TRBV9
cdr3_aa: CASKEQGVYGYTF
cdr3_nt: TGTGCCAGCAAAGAACAGGGGGTTTATGGCTACACCTTC

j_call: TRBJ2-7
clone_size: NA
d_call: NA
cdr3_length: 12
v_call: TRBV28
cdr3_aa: CASSSVSGGQYF
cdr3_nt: TGTGCCAGCAGTTCAGTGTCTGGCGGGCAGTACTTC

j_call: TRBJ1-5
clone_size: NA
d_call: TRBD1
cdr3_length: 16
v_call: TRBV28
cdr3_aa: CASSSPASGTGQPQHF
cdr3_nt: TGTGCCAGCAGTTCACCAGCATCCGGGACAGGGCAGCCCCAGCATTTT

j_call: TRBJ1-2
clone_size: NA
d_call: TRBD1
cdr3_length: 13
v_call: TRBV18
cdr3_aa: CASSRDRDYGYTF
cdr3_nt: TGTGCCAGCTCAAGGGACAGGGACTATGGCTACACCTTC

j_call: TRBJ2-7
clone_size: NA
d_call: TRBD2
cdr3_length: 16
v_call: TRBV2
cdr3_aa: CASSGGLAGEYYEQYF
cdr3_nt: TGTGCCAGCAGCGGGGGACTAGCGGGAGAATACTACGAGCAGTACTTC

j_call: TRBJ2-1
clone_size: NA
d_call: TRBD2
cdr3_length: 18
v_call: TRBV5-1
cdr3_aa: CASSLGGGSGGEYNEQFF
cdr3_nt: TGCGCCAGCAGCTTGGGCGGCGGGAGCGGGGGGGAATACAATGAGCAGTTCTTC

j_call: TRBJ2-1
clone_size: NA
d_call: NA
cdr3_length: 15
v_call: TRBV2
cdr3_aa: CASSFQESSYNEQFF
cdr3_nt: TGTGCCAGCAGTTTCCAGGAAAGCTCCTACAATGAGCAGTTCTTC

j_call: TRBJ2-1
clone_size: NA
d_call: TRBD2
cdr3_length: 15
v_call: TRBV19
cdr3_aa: CASSIWTSLNNEQFF
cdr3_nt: TGTGCCAGTAGTATTTGGACTAGCCTGAACAATGAGCAGTTCTTC

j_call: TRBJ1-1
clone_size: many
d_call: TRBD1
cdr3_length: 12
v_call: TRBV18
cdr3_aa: CASSGQGYEAFF
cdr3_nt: TGTGCCAGCTCAGGACAGGGCTATGAAGCTTTCTTT

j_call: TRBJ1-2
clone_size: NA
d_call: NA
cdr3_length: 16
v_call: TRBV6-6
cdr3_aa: CASSSSFGEQIYGYTF
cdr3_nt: TGTGCCAGCAGTTCCTCTTTCGGGGAGCAAATCTATGGCTACACCTTC

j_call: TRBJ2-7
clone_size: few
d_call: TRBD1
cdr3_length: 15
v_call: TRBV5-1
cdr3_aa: CASSLSGQLTHEQYF
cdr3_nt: TGCGCCAGCAGCTTGTCGGGACAGTTAACCCACGAGCAGTACTTC

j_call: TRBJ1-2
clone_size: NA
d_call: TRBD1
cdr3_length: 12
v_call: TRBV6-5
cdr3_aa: CASPDRGPGYTF
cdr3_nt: TGTGCCAGCCCTGACAGGGGACCCGGCTACACCTTC

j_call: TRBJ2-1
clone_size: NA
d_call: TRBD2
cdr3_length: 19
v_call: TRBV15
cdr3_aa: CATSRDQTQRGISYNEQFF
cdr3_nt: TGTGCCACCAGCAGAGATCAAACCCAGCGGGGGATCTCCTACAATGAGCAGTTCTTC

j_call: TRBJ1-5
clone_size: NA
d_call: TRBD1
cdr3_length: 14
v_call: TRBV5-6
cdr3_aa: CASSLGQGRQPQHF
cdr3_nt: TGTGCCAGCAGCTTGGGACAGGGGCGCCAGCCCCAGCATTTT

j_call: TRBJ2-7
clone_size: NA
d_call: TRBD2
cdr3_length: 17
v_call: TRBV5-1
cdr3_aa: CASSSRVPGLAVYEQYF
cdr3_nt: TGCGCCAGCAGCTCCCGTGTCCCGGGACTAGCGGTCTACGAGCAGTACTTC

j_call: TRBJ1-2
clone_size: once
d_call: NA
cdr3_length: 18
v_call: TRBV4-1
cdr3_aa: CASSQDSFRAGDGYGYTF
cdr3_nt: TGCGCCAGCAGCCAAGATAGTTTTAGGGCGGGGGACGGCTATGGCTACACCTTC